This is a list of T cell receptor beta chains from one sample in a study of T-cell reconstitution after alpha-beta-depleted transplantation in children. TCRdb ran MiXCR on the PCR reads and lists one entry per CDR3 protein. The repertoire consists of hundreds of thousands of distinct CDR3 sequences, with 13% occurring once and the leading ten covering around 2.2%. Specimen: PBMCs, mostly from graft donor cells, collected 360 days after TCRalphabeta/CD19-depleted stem cell transplant. Source of these receptors: a male patient between 10 and 17 years old who had a stem cell transplant for acute myeloid leukemia, so the T cells may come from the graft donor. Both conserved end residues are part of each CDR3. The D gene is left open where the match is weak. For some rows the clone size is stated as once, few or many, or as a class when expanded; others skip it.

V gene: TRBV29-1
D gene: .
clone size: .
J gene: TRBJ2-5
CDR3 DNA: TGCAGCGTTGACCCCTATCAAGAGACCCAGTACTTC
CDR3 protein: CSVDPYQETQYF

V gene: TRBV7-9
D gene: TRBD1
clone size: many
J gene: TRBJ2-1
CDR3 DNA: TGTGCCAGCAGCTTAGACCCGGGACAGGGAGGCAATGAGCAGTTCTTC
CDR3 protein: CASSLDPGQGGNEQFF

V gene: TRBV7-2
D gene: .
clone size: few
J gene: TRBJ2-3
CDR3 DNA: TGTGCCAGCAGCTTAAAGACCGCATGGGGTACGCAGTATTTT
CDR3 protein: CASSLKTAWGTQYF

V gene: TRBV7-6
D gene: TRBD2
clone size: few
J gene: TRBJ2-3
CDR3 DNA: TGTGCCAGCAGCTTAGCGCTAGCGGATAAACCCACAGATACGCAGTATTTT
CDR3 protein: CASSLALADKPTDTQYF

V gene: TRBV29-1
D gene: .
clone size: few
J gene: TRBJ2-7
CDR3 DNA: TGCAGCGCCACCCGGCAGTACGAGCAGTACTTC
CDR3 protein: CSATRQYEQYF

V gene: TRBV29-1
D gene: TRBD1
clone size: few
J gene: TRBJ1-1
CDR3 DNA: TGCAGCGTTGACCGCAGGGGGCTAGGCGACACTGAAGCTTTCTTT
CDR3 protein: CSVDRRGLGDTEAFF

V gene: TRBV12-3/TRBV12-4
D gene: TRBD2
clone size: .
J gene: TRBJ2-1
CDR3 DNA: TGTGCCAGCAGCAGAACCGTCGCGGGGACTAGCGGGAGGGCCTCTGAGCAGTTCTTC
CDR3 protein: CASSRTVAGTSGRASEQFF

V gene: TRBV28
D gene: .
clone size: .
J gene: TRBJ1-1
CDR3 DNA: TGTGCCAGCAGTTTACTCGACAGGAACACTGAAGCTTTCTTT
CDR3 protein: CASSLLDRNTEAFF

V gene: TRBV7-9
D gene: .
clone size: .
J gene: TRBJ2-7
CDR3 DNA: TGTGCCAGCAGCTTAGTCATTGGGGTTACCTACGAGCAGTACTTC
CDR3 protein: CASSLVIGVTYEQYF

V gene: TRBV25-1
D gene: .
clone size: .
J gene: TRBJ1-2
CDR3 DNA: TGTGCCAGCAGTGAATACGGGGTTTGGGGCTACACCTTC
CDR3 protein: CASSEYGVWGYTF

V gene: TRBV6-5
D gene: TRBD2
clone size: many
J gene: TRBJ2-3
CDR3 DNA: TGTGCCAGCAGTTACTCGGTAGCGGGAGGGCCAGATACGCAGTATTTT
CDR3 protein: CASSYSVAGGPDTQYF

V gene: TRBV5-1
D gene: .
clone size: many
J gene: TRBJ2-5
CDR3 DNA: TGCGCCAGCAGTGGTTCCAATGCGGGACGGCAAGAGACCCAGTACTTC
CDR3 protein: CASSGSNAGRQETQYF

V gene: TRBV28
D gene: TRBD1
clone size: few
J gene: TRBJ1-4
CDR3 DNA: TGTGCCAGCAGTCGAACAGGGGGAACAACTAATGAAAAACTGTTTTTT
CDR3 protein: CASSRTGGTTNEKLFF

V gene: TRBV20-1
D gene: TRBD2
clone size: many
J gene: TRBJ2-3
CDR3 DNA: TGCAGTGCTAGGGCTAGCGGGAGCACAGATACGCAGTATTTT
CDR3 protein: CSARASGSTDTQYF

V gene: TRBV12-3/TRBV12-4
D gene: .
clone size: .
J gene: TRBJ1-2
CDR3 DNA: TGTGCCAGCCACAAGCGGGAACAGACCCACTATGGCTACACCTTC
CDR3 protein: CASHKREQTHYGYTF

V gene: TRBV27
D gene: .
clone size: few
J gene: TRBJ1-5
CDR3 DNA: TGTGCCAGCAGTTTCATCGGTAATCAGCCCCAGCATTTT
CDR3 protein: CASSFIGNQPQHF

V gene: TRBV11-1
D gene: TRBD2
clone size: .
J gene: TRBJ2-7
CDR3 DNA: TGTGCCAGCAGCTTAGGGGGACTAGCGGGAGAGTCGGACTACGAGCAGTACTTC
CDR3 protein: CASSLGGLAGESDYEQYF

V gene: TRBV28
D gene: .
clone size: .
J gene: TRBJ2-7
CDR3 DNA: TGTGCCAGCAGTATATCGACCACATACTACGAGCAGTACTTC
CDR3 protein: CASSISTTYYEQYF

V gene: TRBV28
D gene: .
clone size: few
J gene: TRBJ2-2
CDR3 DNA: TGTGCCAGCAGCTCGGGGGCCGGGGAGCTGTTTTTT
CDR3 protein: CASSSGAGELFF

V gene: TRBV7-3
D gene: .
clone size: few
J gene: TRBJ2-7
CDR3 DNA: TGTGCCAGCAGCTTAAGGGTGGCGGGACTTGGGGAGCAGTACTTC
CDR3 protein: CASSLRVAGLGEQYF

V gene: TRBV28
D gene: .
clone size: .
J gene: TRBJ1-2
CDR3 DNA: TGTGCCAGCAGTGGACCGGGAGGGGGGAATGGCTACACCTTC
CDR3 protein: CASSGPGGGNGYTF

V gene: TRBV7-2
D gene: TRBD2
clone size: .
J gene: TRBJ2-1
CDR3 DNA: TGTGCCAGCAGCTTAGTAGTGCGGGAGGGGAATGAGCAGTTCTTC
CDR3 protein: CASSLVVREGNEQFF

V gene: TRBV5-1
D gene: TRBD1
clone size: many
J gene: TRBJ1-2
CDR3 DNA: TGCGCCAGCAGCTTGGGGGACAGAGTTTATGGCTACACCTTC
CDR3 protein: CASSLGDRVYGYTF

V gene: TRBV12-3/TRBV12-4
D gene: .
clone size: .
J gene: TRBJ1-2
CDR3 DNA: TGTGCCAGCAGTTCCCCTGTCCGGGGGCGCGTCTATGGCTACACCTTC
CDR3 protein: CASSSPVRGRVYGYTF

V gene: TRBV10-3
D gene: .
clone size: many
J gene: TRBJ2-4
CDR3 DNA: TGTGCCATCAGTGAGACGGGGTTCGGAAACATTCAGTACTTC
CDR3 protein: CAISETGFGNIQYF

V gene: TRBV29-1
D gene: TRBD2
clone size: many
J gene: TRBJ2-3
CDR3 DNA: TGCAGCGGCCGACTAGCGGGAGGAACAGATACGCAGTATTTT
CDR3 protein: CSGRLAGGTDTQYF

V gene: TRBV6-2/TRBV6-3
D gene: .
clone size: few
J gene: TRBJ2-1
CDR3 DNA: TGTGCCAGCAGTCCCACTCGCGGGTGGGGCTACAATGAGCAGTTCTTC
CDR3 protein: CASSPTRGWGYNEQFF

V gene: TRBV12-3/TRBV12-4
D gene: TRBD2
clone size: .
J gene: TRBJ2-7
CDR3 DNA: TGTGCCAGAGGGTTGGGACTAGCGGCCTACGAGCAGTACTTC
CDR3 protein: CARGLGLAAYEQYF

V gene: TRBV7-3
D gene: TRBD1
clone size: .
J gene: TRBJ2-1
CDR3 DNA: TGTGCCAGCAGCTGGGACAGGGGAGTGAGTGAGCAGTTCTTC
CDR3 protein: CASSWDRGVSEQFF

V gene: TRBV29-1
D gene: .
clone size: few
J gene: TRBJ2-7
CDR3 DNA: TGCAGCGTAGCCACAGGGGGGGTAGCCTACGAGCAGTACTTC
CDR3 protein: CSVATGGVAYEQYF

V gene: TRBV7-8
D gene: TRBD2
clone size: few
J gene: TRBJ2-7
CDR3 DNA: TGTGCCAGCAGCTTAGACCCCCTTTGGCGGGAGAGTATCTACGAGCAGTACTTC
CDR3 protein: CASSLDPLWRESIYEQYF

V gene: TRBV2
D gene: .
clone size: .
J gene: TRBJ2-6
CDR3 DNA: TGTGCCAACCGTAGGAGCTCTGGGGCCAACGTCCTGACTTTC
CDR3 protein: CANRRSSGANVLTF

V gene: TRBV20-1
D gene: TRBD2
clone size: few
J gene: TRBJ2-7
CDR3 DNA: TGCAGTGCCCAATCGGGACTAGATACGGGCTACGAGCAGTACTTC
CDR3 protein: CSAQSGLDTGYEQYF

V gene: TRBV28
D gene: .
clone size: many
J gene: TRBJ1-5
CDR3 DNA: TGTGCCAGCAGTTTGACCAGCACTCAGCCCCAGCATTTT
CDR3 protein: CASSLTSTQPQHF

V gene: TRBV4-3
D gene: TRBD2
clone size: .
J gene: TRBJ2-3
CDR3 DNA: TGCGCCAGCAGCCACACAGCGGGAGTGATTGCAGATACGCAGTATTTT
CDR3 protein: CASSHTAGVIADTQYF

V gene: TRBV9
D gene: .
clone size: few
J gene: TRBJ2-3
CDR3 DNA: TGTGCCAGCAGCGTAGTCGGGACGGGTCGCGATACGCAGTATTTT
CDR3 protein: CASSVVGTGRDTQYF

V gene: TRBV6-1
D gene: .
clone size: few
J gene: TRBJ1-2
CDR3 DNA: TGTGCCAGCAGTAGCGAGGGGGTCCCCTTTGGCTACACCTTC
CDR3 protein: CASSSEGVPFGYTF

V gene: TRBV5-8
D gene: TRBD2
clone size: few
J gene: TRBJ2-7
CDR3 DNA: TGTGCCAGCAGCTTGGCCCTAGCGGGACTCTCCTACGAGCAGTACTTC
CDR3 protein: CASSLALAGLSYEQYF

V gene: TRBV3-1
D gene: .
clone size: .
J gene: TRBJ2-7
CDR3 DNA: TGTGCCAGCAGCCATGACTGGGCCTCCTACGAGCAGTACTTC
CDR3 protein: CASSHDWASYEQYF

V gene: TRBV20-1
D gene: .
clone size: few
J gene: TRBJ2-1
CDR3 DNA: TGCAGTGCTAGAGTACCCCTCCGACCCGAGCAGTTCTTC
CDR3 protein: CSARVPLRPEQFF

V gene: TRBV5-1
D gene: TRBD2
clone size: few
J gene: TRBJ2-5
CDR3 DNA: TGCGCCAGCAGCTTGGTGGGACTAGGAAAAGCGACCCAGTACTTC
CDR3 protein: CASSLVGLGKATQYF

V gene: TRBV6-2/TRBV6-3
D gene: .
clone size: many
J gene: TRBJ2-2
CDR3 DNA: TGTGCCAGCAGCCGCGACAGTAACACCGGGGAGCTGTTTTTT
CDR3 protein: CASSRDSNTGELFF